This TCR beta chain was recorded in a study of T cell repertoires in aging, cancer and after chemotherapy. Study-wide background: Six age groups, ranging from 30 or younger to 70 or older, included the donors. Patients with chronic lymphocytic leukemia were sampled before and after fludarabine- or bendamustine-based chemotherapy.

Rearranged V-D-J TRB sequences were amplified with a mixed TRB-A/B primer pool. TCRdb re-called the multiplex PCR reads with MiXCR, one entry per CDR3 protein. The table records more than 1,400 distinct CDR3 sequences, about a quarter of them present only once. Sample share makes this clonotype medium-sized (0.01 to 0.1%). Its antigen is not known. This CDR3 comprises 13 residues. CDR1 is KGHDR, CDR2 SFDVKD, per germline. V was clipped by 10 bases and J by 8 bases, with 17 bases between them. Points from the study as a whole: Age-matched healthy donors had significantly more diverse, less clonal blood TCR repertoires than untreated cancer patients.

The template was genomic DNA from peripheral blood, not RNA. The sequenced sample consisted of blood. This receptor was obtained from a human donor with a blood cancer. V and J are TRBV24-1 and TRBJ2-1; tentatively, D is TRBD1 or TRBD2 (6 bases each). This CDR3 is CATRGGLRHEQFF. CDR3 bases: TGTGCCACACGAGGGGGGTTGAGACATGAGCAGTTCTTC.